Shown below are 6 T cell receptor beta chains from a single sample sequenced in a study of T cell responses to AZD1222 COVID-19 vaccine. Data came from immunoSEQ multiplex PCR; TCRdb stores just in-frame clones and leaves some out. The data contain about 79,000 clones, about four fifths of them singletons. Sample: peripheral blood, taken 28 days after the second AZD1222 dose. The source of these receptors is an adult who received the AZD1222 COVID-19 vaccine.

The chain employs TRBV3-1 (or the pseudogene TRBV3-2) and TRBJ2-2, with 7 bases identical to TRBD2. V shed 0 bases and J 4 bases; nucleotides not matched to a gene: 8. Per the germline V gene, CDR1 is LGHDT and CDR2 is YNNKEL (reference sequence). The CDR3 spans 17 residues. The CDR3 reads CASSQDLFTSATGELFF. In DNA form, the CDR3 reads TGTGCCAGCAGCCAAGACCTATTTACTAGCGCCACCGGGGAGCTGTTTTTT.

The chain has TRBV28 and TRBJ1-4; 12 bases are shared with TRBD1. Trimming cost V 5 bases and J 4 bases; bases outside gene matches: 11. The length of the CDR3 is 18 residues. Per the germline V gene, CDR1 is MDHEN and CDR2 is SYDVKM. The CDR3 DNA is TGTGCCAGCAGTCAGGGAAGGGACAGGGGGCCCGTTAATGAAAAACTGTTTTTT. Translated, it gives CASSQGRDRGPVNEKLFF.

The rearrangement links TRBV19 to TRBJ1-4; 7 bases line up with TRBD1. Germline V gives CDR1 LNHDA, CDR2 SQIVND (reference sequence). The CDR3 totals 16 residues. After removal of 4 bases from V and 0 bases from J, the junction contained 5 bases not matched to a gene. DNA of the CDR3: TGTGCCAGTAGTAAATGGACAGGAGCAACTAATGAAAAACTGTTTTTT. This encodes CASSKWTGATNEKLFF.

This clone was picked up a small number of times. The CDR3 DNA reads TGTGCCAGCAGTTCAGGGGGTTGGAACACTGAAGCTTTCTTT. It yields the protein CASSSGGWNTEAFF. The V and J genes are TRBV6-2 or TRBV6-3 and TRBJ1-1, with 7 bases aligning to TRBD1. This CDR3 is built from 14 residues. The trim removed 4 bases at V and 1 base at J, leaving 3 bases unmatched. Germline V gene sequence: CDR1 MNHEY, CDR2 SVGEGT.

This clone was detected only a few times. V is TRBV7-8 and J is TRBJ2-1, with 10 bases matching TRBD2. Looked up from germline, CDR1 is SGHVS and CDR2 is FQNEAQ. The V and J ends lost 2 bases and 7 bases, in that order; junction bases with no gene match: 5. This CDR3 contains 15 residues. The DNA of the CDR3 is TGTGCCAGCAGCTTAATGGTTAGCGGGGGGAATGAGCAGTTCTTC. Translating it yields CASSLMVSGGNEQFF.

The chain recombines TRBV4-2 with TRBJ1-1; D might be TRBD1 (5 bases). This CDR3 contains 14 residues. Germline-derived CDR1 and CDR2 are LGHNA and YNFKEQ. Trimming shortened V by 3 bases and J by 5 bases, and 13 bases separated the two germline ends. The chain's CDR3 is CASSQPTGPTEAFF. CDR3 nucleotide sequence: TGTGCCAGCAGCCAGCCGACGGGACCAACTGAAGCTTTCTTT.